This TCR beta chain was recorded in a study of T-cell memory formation after mild COVID-19. For this clonotype: Its target is not known.

Each CDR3 protein gets one entry after TCRdb re-called the 5' RACE reads with MiXCR. Of 250,000 to 300,000 distinct CDR3 sequences detected, more than 15% appear once; the ten largest clones hold roughly a fifth. Study outcomes and limitations: CD4+ clones that contracted lay mainly in CM and EM; CD8+ ones lay in EMRA. Clones contracting day 15 to 85 were balanced CD4/CD8; later expanders leaned CD4+. SARS-CoV-2 specificity of second-wave clones peaking day 37 was unconfirmed. Some responding clones appeared in pre-infection memory, suggesting cross-reactive memory joined.

The V and J ends lost 1 base and 2 bases respectively, with 8 bases between them. Germline CDR1 and CDR2: SEHNR and FQNEAQ (reference sequence). The CDR3 runs to 14 residues. The clonotype comes from a man younger than 35 who had mild COVID-19 (a few samples of this study predate the infection). Cell type and time point are not known. The chain joins TRBV7-9 to TRBJ1-1; D is ambiguous. Sequencing was performed on PBMCs or a T cell subset sorted from them (not recorded which). CDR3 in DNA: TGTGCCAGCAGCTTAGAGTGGGGAAACACTGAAGCTTTCTTT. Protein product: CASSLEWGNTEAFF.